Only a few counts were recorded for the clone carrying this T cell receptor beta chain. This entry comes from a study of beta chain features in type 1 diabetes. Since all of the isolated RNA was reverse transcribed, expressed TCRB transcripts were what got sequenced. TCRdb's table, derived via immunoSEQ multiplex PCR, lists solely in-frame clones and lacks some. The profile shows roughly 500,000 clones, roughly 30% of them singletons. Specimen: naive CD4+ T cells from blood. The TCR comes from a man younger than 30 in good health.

This chain's CDR3 is CASSSYRGSGANVLTF. In nucleotides, the CDR3 is TGTGCCAGCAGTTCCTACAGGGGCTCTGGGGCCAACGTCCTGACTTTC. The chain uses TRBV28 and TRBJ2-6, with TRBD1 identical over 7 bases. V shed 4 bases and J 0 bases; nucleotides not matched to a gene: 3. Germline V gene sequence: CDR1 MDHEN, CDR2 SYDVKM. The length of the CDR3 is 16 residues.